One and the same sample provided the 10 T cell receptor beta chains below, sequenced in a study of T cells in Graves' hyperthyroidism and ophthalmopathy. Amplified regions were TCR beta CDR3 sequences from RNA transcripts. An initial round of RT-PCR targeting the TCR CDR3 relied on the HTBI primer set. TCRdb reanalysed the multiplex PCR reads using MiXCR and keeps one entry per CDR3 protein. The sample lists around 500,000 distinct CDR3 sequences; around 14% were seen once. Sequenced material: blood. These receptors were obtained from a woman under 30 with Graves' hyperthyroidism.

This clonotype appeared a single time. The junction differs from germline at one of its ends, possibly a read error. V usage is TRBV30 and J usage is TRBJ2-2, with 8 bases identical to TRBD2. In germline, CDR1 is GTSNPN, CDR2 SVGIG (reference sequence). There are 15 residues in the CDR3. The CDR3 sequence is CAWVSGRAITGELFF. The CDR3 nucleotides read TGTGCCTGGGTCAGCGGGAGAGCGATCACCGGGGAGCTCTTTTTT.

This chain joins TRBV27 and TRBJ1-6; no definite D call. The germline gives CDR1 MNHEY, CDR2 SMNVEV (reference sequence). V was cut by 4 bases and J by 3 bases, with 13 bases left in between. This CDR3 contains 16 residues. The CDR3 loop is CASSSPGSHYNSPLHF. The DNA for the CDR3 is TGTGCCAGCAGTTCCCCCGGGAGTCACTATAATTCACCCCTCCACTTT.

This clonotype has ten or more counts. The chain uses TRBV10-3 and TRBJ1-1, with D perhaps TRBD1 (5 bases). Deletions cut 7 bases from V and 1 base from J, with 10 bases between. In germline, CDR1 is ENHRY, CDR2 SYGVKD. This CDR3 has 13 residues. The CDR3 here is CAITTGGNTEAFF. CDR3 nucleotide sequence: TGTGCCATCACAACGGGGGGGAACACTGAAGCTTTCTTT.

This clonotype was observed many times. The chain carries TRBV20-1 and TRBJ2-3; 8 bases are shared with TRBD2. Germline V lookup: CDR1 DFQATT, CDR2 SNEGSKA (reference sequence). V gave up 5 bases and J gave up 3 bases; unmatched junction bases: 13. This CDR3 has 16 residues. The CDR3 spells CSAHEGPGGPTDTQYF. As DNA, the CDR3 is TGCAGTGCTCATGAGGGTCCGGGAGGGCCAACAGATACGCAGTATTTT.

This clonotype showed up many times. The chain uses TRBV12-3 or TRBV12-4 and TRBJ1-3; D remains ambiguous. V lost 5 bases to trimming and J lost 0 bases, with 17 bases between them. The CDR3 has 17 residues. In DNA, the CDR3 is TGTGCCAGCAGTCCCCCTGTTGGGGATCTCTCTGGAAACACCATATATTTT. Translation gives CASSPPVGDLSGNTIYF.

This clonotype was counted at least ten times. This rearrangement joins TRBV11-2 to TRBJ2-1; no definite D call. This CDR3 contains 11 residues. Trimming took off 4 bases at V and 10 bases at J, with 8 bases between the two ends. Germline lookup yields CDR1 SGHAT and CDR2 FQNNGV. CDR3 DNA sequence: TGTGCCAGCAGCTCCCCCTCGGAGCAGTTCTTC. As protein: CASSSPSEQFF.

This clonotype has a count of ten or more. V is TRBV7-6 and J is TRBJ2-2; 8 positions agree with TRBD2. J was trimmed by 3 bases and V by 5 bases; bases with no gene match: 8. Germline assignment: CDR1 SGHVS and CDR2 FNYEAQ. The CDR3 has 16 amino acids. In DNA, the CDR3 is TGTGCCAGCAGCCTACGGGGGGGCCGGGACACCGGGGAGCTGTTTTTT. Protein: CASSLRGGRDTGELFF.

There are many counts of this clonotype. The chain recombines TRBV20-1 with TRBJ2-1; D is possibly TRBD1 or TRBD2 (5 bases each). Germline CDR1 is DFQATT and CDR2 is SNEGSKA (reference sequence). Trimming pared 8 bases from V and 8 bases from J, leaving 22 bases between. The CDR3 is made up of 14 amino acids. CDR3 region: CSIEGPPDDYEQFF. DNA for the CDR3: TGCAGTATCGAGGGGCCCCCAGATGACTATGAGCAGTTCTTC.

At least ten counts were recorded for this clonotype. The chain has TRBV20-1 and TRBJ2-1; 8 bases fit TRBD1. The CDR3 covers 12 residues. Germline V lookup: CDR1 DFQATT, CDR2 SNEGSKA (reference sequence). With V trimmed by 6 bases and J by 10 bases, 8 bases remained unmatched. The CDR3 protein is CSASPGGREQFF. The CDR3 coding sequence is TGCAGTGCCTCACCAGGGGGCAGAGAGCAGTTCTTC.

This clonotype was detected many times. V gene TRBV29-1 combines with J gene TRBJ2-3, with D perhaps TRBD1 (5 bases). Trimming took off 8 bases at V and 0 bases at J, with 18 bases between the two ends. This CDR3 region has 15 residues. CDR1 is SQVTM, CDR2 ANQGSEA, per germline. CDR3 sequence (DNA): TGCAGCTCCCTAATGGCCCAGGGAAGCACAGATACGCAGTATTTT. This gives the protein CSSLMAQGSTDTQYF.